This TCR beta chain emerged from a study of blood T cell repertoires in COVID-19. Study information: The United States, Italy and Spain provided the acute and convalescent COVID-19 samples. Nucleic acid was either cDNA or gDNA, and it came from T cells, B-cell-depleted T cells, or PBMCs.

The Seattle patients, enrolled during active infection, were followed longitudinally. With 3 bases removed from V and 0 bases from J, the gap between germline ends came to 20 bases. This CDR3 has 18 amino acids. Germline V gene data show CDR1 as MDHEN and CDR2 as SYDVKM. How the authors handled the data: Estimation of nucleated cell counts relied on the amplification of reference gene primers. TCRdb's copy holds only in-frame clones and misses some; the assay was immunoSEQ multiplex PCR. The V and J calls and the clone size are those of that table, but D and trimming were determined from the DNA. The table lists 140,000 or so clones, roughly 89% of them singletons.

The V and J genes are TRBV28 and TRBJ1-1, with D possibly matching TRBD1 (5 bases). This clonotype was obtained from a man younger than 45 with COVID-19, enrolled during active disease. Sample: peripheral blood. This CDR3 is CASSFSYKPSGVNTEAFF. The DNA for the CDR3 is TGTGCCAGCAGTTTCAGCTATAAGCCGTCGGGGGTGAACACTGAAGCTTTCTTT.